A selection of T cell receptor beta chains follows, all from one sample in a study of blood T cell repertoires in COVID-19. TCRdb keeps only in-frame clones here, not all; method: immunoSEQ multiplex PCR. The data hold around 300,000 clones, with 65% to 90% observed a single time. The sequenced sample was peripheral blood. Receptor source: a woman in her 70s with COVID-19, enrolled during active disease. The CDR3 runs from the conserved cysteine through the conserved F or W. Fields, in order: clone size, V gene, D gene, J gene, CDR3 DNA, CDR3 protein. The D gene is left open where the match is weak. Some rows mark clone size as missing; the rest say once, few, many or name a class of expanded clone.

clone size: -; V gene: TRBV2; D gene: -; J gene: TRBJ2-3; CDR3 DNA: TGTGCCAGCACTACGCTGCATACGCAGTATTTT; CDR3 protein: CASTTLHTQYF
clone size: -; V gene: TRBV24-1; D gene: TRBD1; J gene: TRBJ1-5; CDR3 DNA: TGTGCCACCAGTGATGCAAACAGGGGGACGAATCAGCCCCAGCATTTT; CDR3 protein: CATSDANRGTNQPQHF
clone size: few; V gene: TRBV6-1; D gene: TRBD1; J gene: TRBJ1-2; CDR3 DNA: TGTGCCAGCAGTGAACCGGGACAGGGTGGCGGCTACACCTTC; CDR3 protein: CASSEPGQGGGYTF
clone size: -; V gene: TRBV20-1; D gene: -; J gene: TRBJ1-1; CDR3 DNA: TGCAGTGCTAGTTGGGGGCCTGAAGCTTTCTTT; CDR3 protein: CSASWGPEAFF
clone size: -; V gene: TRBV5-1; D gene: -; J gene: TRBJ2-5; CDR3 DNA: TGCGCCAGCAGCTTGGAACGGTTGGAGACCCAGTACTTC; CDR3 protein: CASSLERLETQYF
clone size: -; V gene: TRBV20-1; D gene: TRBD2; J gene: TRBJ2-5; CDR3 DNA: TGCAGTGCTAGTACTCGACCGAGCGGGGAAGAGACCCAGTACTTC; CDR3 protein: CSASTRPSGEETQYF
clone size: -; V gene: TRBV29-1; D gene: TRBD2; J gene: TRBJ2-1; CDR3 DNA: TGCAGCGGGGACTATTTCAATGAGCAGTTCTTC; CDR3 protein: CSGDYFNEQFF
clone size: -; V gene: TRBV6-5; D gene: TRBD1; J gene: TRBJ1-2; CDR3 DNA: TGTGCCAGCAGTCGACAGGGGGACTACACCTTC; CDR3 protein: CASSRQGDYTF
clone size: -; V gene: TRBV19; D gene: TRBD1; J gene: TRBJ1-4; CDR3 DNA: TGTGCCAGTAGTATGGACAGGGGTGAAAAACTGTTTTTT; CDR3 protein: CASSMDRGEKLFF
clone size: -; V gene: TRBV30; D gene: -; J gene: TRBJ1-1; CDR3 DNA: TGTGCCTGGAGTGAGGCAGGGAACACTGAAGCTTTCTTT; CDR3 protein: CAWSEAGNTEAFF
clone size: once; V gene: TRBV27; D gene: TRBD1; J gene: TRBJ2-7; CDR3 DNA: TGTGCCAGTAGTCCGGGACAGTCCTACGAGCAGTACTTC; CDR3 protein: CASSPGQSYEQYF
clone size: once; V gene: TRBV30; D gene: -; J gene: TRBJ1-2; CDR3 DNA: TGTGCCTGGACCTTAAACAGCTATGGCTACACCTTC; CDR3 protein: CAWTLNSYGYTF
clone size: -; V gene: TRBV3-1/TRBV3-2; D gene: -; J gene: TRBJ1-6; CDR3 DNA: TGTGCCAGCAGCCAAATGTTGGGCTTAAATTCACCCCTCCACTTT; CDR3 protein: CASSQMLGLNSPLHF
clone size: -; V gene: TRBV4-2; D gene: TRBD1; J gene: TRBJ2-7; CDR3 DNA: TGTGCCAGCAGCCAGAAAGGACAGGGCATGATCGAGCAGTACTTC; CDR3 protein: CASSQKGQGMIEQYF
clone size: -; V gene: TRBV28; D gene: TRBD1; J gene: TRBJ1-6; CDR3 DNA: TGTGCCAGCAGCTCTCAGGGGGCAAGATCACCCCTCCACTTT; CDR3 protein: CASSSQGARSPLHF
clone size: -; V gene: TRBV5-1; D gene: TRBD2; J gene: TRBJ2-7; CDR3 DNA: TGCGCCAGCAGATACACCGGGGGGTCCTCCTACGAGCAGTACTTC; CDR3 protein: CASRYTGGSSYEQYF
clone size: -; V gene: TRBV29-1; D gene: -; J gene: TRBJ1-2; CDR3 DNA: TGCAGCGCGTCATCCGGGCCGGGGGTCGCTGGCTACACCTTC; CDR3 protein: CSASSGPGVAGYTF
clone size: -; V gene: TRBV6-5; D gene: -; J gene: TRBJ1-1; CDR3 DNA: TGTGCCAGCAGTTACTCGTTGCAGGGCGCCACTGAAGCTTTCTTT; CDR3 protein: CASSYSLQGATEAFF
clone size: -; V gene: TRBV15; D gene: TRBD1; J gene: TRBJ1-5; CDR3 DNA: TGTGCCACCAGCCACTTACAGGGGTTGAGGATGCAGCCCCAGCATTTT; CDR3 protein: CATSHLQGLRMQPQHF
clone size: -; V gene: TRBV11-2; D gene: TRBD2; J gene: TRBJ2-5; CDR3 DNA: TGTGCCAGCAGCTTAGGGAGGACTAGCGGGGGGGCGGAGACCCAGTACTTC; CDR3 protein: CASSLGRTSGGAETQYF
clone size: -; V gene: TRBV4-1; D gene: TRBD1; J gene: TRBJ2-4; CDR3 DNA: TGCGCCAGCAGCCCTCTCCCGGACAGGGCGCAGTACTTC; CDR3 protein: CASSPLPDRAQYF
clone size: once; V gene: TRBV6-1; D gene: -; J gene: TRBJ1-2; CDR3 DNA: TGTGCCAGCAGTGAAGCCTTACAGGGCTTTGGCGGCTACACCTTC; CDR3 protein: CASSEALQGFGGYTF
clone size: -; V gene: TRBV7-2; D gene: -; J gene: TRBJ2-2; CDR3 DNA: TGTGCCAGCAGCCCCGCCAACTTAAACGGGGAGCTGTTTTTT; CDR3 protein: CASSPANLNGELFF
clone size: -; V gene: TRBV3-1/TRBV3-2; D gene: TRBD1; J gene: TRBJ1-2; CDR3 DNA: TGTGCCAGCAGCCAAATGGTAGGGGGCAGCACCTTC; CDR3 protein: CASSQMVGGSTF
clone size: -; V gene: TRBV18; D gene: -; J gene: TRBJ1-2; CDR3 DNA: TGTGCCAGCTCACTCCGACAGGACCCCTATGGCTACACCTTC; CDR3 protein: CASSLRQDPYGYTF
clone size: few; V gene: TRBV28; D gene: TRBD1; J gene: TRBJ1-2; CDR3 DNA: TGTGCCAGCCTTTACCGGAGACAGGGGGCGCATGGCTACACCTTC; CDR3 protein: CASLYRRQGAHGYTF
clone size: -; V gene: TRBV9; D gene: TRBD1; J gene: TRBJ1-5; CDR3 DNA: TGTGCCAGCAGCGCCAGGGGGCTTCCCAGTCAGCCCCAGCATTTT; CDR3 protein: CASSARGLPSQPQHF
clone size: -; V gene: TRBV19; D gene: -; J gene: TRBJ1-2; CDR3 DNA: TGTGCCAGTAGTATCCCGGGACAACGAATCTATGGCTACACCTTC; CDR3 protein: CASSIPGQRIYGYTF
clone size: few; V gene: TRBV18; D gene: -; J gene: TRBJ2-7; CDR3 DNA: TGTGCCAGCTCCCCCGTGGGGGGGGCCCACGAGCAGTACTTC; CDR3 protein: CASSPVGGAHEQYF
clone size: -; V gene: TRBV9; D gene: TRBD1; J gene: TRBJ1-2; CDR3 DNA: TGTGCCAGCAGCGACTCGACAGGGGGGAACTATGGCTACACCTTC; CDR3 protein: CASSDSTGGNYGYTF
clone size: -; V gene: TRBV4-1; D gene: -; J gene: TRBJ2-4; CDR3 DNA: TGCGCCAGCAGCCAAGTCTTGAGGCAGCTCGGGGCCAAAAACATTCAGTACTTC; CDR3 protein: CASSQVLRQLGAKNIQYF
clone size: few; V gene: TRBV6-5; D gene: -; J gene: TRBJ1-1; CDR3 DNA: TGTGCCAGCAGGTTACAGAGCCTGAACACTGAAGCTTTCTTT; CDR3 protein: CASRLQSLNTEAFF
clone size: -; V gene: TRBV2; D gene: TRBD1; J gene: TRBJ1-1; CDR3 DNA: TGTGCCAGCAGTCGACCCTCAGGGGGTTACACTGAAGCTTTCTTT; CDR3 protein: CASSRPSGGYTEAFF